This T cell receptor (beta chain) was retrieved from a study of blood T cell repertoires in COVID-19. The V gene's germline CDR1 is SQVTM and CDR2 ANQGSEA. The junction had 5 bases not matched to a gene; V was cut back by 5 bases and J by 3 bases. CDR3 length: 14 residues. Assay: immunoSEQ multiplex PCR; the TCRdb copy retains only in-frame clones and omits some. The data show a few hundred thousand clones, less than 90% seen once. The sequencing input was peripheral blood. This chain connects TRBV29-1 to TRBJ2-1, with 9 bases aligning to TRBD1. The receptor was derived from a man in his sixties with acute or convalescent COVID-19. As DNA, the CDR3 is TGCAGCGTTACCGGGACAGGGTTCTACAATGAGCAGTTCTTC. It translates to CSVTGTGFYNEQFF.